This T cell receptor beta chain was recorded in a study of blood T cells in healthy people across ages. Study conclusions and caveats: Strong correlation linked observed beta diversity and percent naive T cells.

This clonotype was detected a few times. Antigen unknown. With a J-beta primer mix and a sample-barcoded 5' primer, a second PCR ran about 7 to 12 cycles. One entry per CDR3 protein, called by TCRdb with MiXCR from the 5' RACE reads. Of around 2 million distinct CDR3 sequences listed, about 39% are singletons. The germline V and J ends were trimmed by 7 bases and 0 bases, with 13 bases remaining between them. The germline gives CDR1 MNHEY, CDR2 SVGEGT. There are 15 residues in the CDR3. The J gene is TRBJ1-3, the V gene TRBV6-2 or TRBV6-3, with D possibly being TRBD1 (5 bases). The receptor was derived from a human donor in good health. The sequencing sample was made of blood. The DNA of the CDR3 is TGTGCCAGCACCAGGGACGAGAGCTCTGGAAACACCATATATTTT. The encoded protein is CASTRDESSGNTIYF.